Included here is one TCR beta chain sequence, with context. Its antigen is unknown. The data were taken from a study of T cells after posttransplantation cyclophosphamide. Treatment was busulfan-fludarabine conditioning, a marrow graft, and cyclophosphamide on days +3 and +4. V was pared by 4 bases and J by 4 bases, with 5 bases of the junction left unmatched. Germline V lookup: CDR1 MNHEY, CDR2 SMNVEV (reference sequence). The CDR3 covers 16 residues. Points from the study as a whole: TRB clonality was highly associated with recipient CMV seropositivity and reactivation. Donor CD8+ memory clones often dominated recipient blood repertoires at later times. TRB overlap between skin or GI tissue T cells and blood was limited.

The protocol was immunoSEQ multiplex PCR, while the TCRdb copy is restricted to in-frame clones and leaves out a portion. The table lists 15,000 to 20,000 clones, 77% of them singletons. The clonotype comes from a female patient in her forties who received an allogeneic stem cell transplant from a related donor, was CMV-positive, and had no GVHD. Some T cells may have come from the graft donor. The source was CD8+ T cells sorted from PBMCs, collected around 2,000 days after a stem cell transplant with posttransplant cyclophosphamide. The chain links TRBV27 to TRBJ2-1; TRBD1 aligns across 12 bases. The CDR3 nucleotides read TGTGCCAGCAGTTCCGGGACAGGGGGCGAATACAATGAGCAGTTCTTC. Amino acids: CASSSGTGGEYNEQFF.